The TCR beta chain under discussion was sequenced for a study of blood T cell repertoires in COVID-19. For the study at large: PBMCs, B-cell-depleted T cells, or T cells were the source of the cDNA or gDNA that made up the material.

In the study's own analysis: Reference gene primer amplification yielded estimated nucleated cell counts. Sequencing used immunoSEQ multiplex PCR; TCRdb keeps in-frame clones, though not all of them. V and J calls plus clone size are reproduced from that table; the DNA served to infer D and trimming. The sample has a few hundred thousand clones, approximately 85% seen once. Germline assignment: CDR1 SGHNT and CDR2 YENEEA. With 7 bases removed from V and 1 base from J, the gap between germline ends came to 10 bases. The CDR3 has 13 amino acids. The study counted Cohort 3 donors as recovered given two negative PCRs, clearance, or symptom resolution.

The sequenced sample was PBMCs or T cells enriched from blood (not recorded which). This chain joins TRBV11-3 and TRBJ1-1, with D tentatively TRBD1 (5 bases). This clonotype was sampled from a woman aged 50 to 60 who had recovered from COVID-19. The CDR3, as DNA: TGTGCCAGCAAGGGAAGGGGGAACACTGAAGCTTTCTTT. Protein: CASKGRGNTEAFF.